This TCR beta chain was retrieved from a study of OX40 agonist ivuxolimab in advanced cancers. Overall study context: Administration of intravenous ivuxolimab to patients occurred every 2 weeks at 0.01 to 10 mg/kg.

Whole-study findings and limits: In CD8+ T cells, expanded clones were on average more numerous than in CD4+. Within 6 weeks, CD4+ and CD8+ blood T cells expanded clonally at 0.1 to 3.0 mg/kg.

CDR3 length equals 15 residues. V was clipped by 4 bases and J by 2 bases; unmatched bases: 7. Germline V lookup: CDR1 GTSNPN, CDR2 SVGIG (reference sequence). Data came from immunoSEQ multiplex PCR; TCRdb stores just in-frame clones and leaves some out. Counted here are some 68,000 clones, 70% to 90% occurring once; the ten biggest clones make up around 1%. Turning to this clone: Its antigen is not known.

The gene calls are TRBV30 and TRBJ1-5; 8 bases fit TRBD1. This TCR was recovered from an adult with an advanced solid tumor such as melanoma, head and neck, liver or kidney cancer. Sample: CD4+ or CD8+ T cells sorted from blood, taken in a trial of the OX40 agonist ivuxolimab. For the CDR3, the DNA is TGTGCCTGGACCCAGGGGGCGGCAGGCAATCAGCCCCAGCATTTT. Translating it yields CAWTQGAAGNQPQHF.